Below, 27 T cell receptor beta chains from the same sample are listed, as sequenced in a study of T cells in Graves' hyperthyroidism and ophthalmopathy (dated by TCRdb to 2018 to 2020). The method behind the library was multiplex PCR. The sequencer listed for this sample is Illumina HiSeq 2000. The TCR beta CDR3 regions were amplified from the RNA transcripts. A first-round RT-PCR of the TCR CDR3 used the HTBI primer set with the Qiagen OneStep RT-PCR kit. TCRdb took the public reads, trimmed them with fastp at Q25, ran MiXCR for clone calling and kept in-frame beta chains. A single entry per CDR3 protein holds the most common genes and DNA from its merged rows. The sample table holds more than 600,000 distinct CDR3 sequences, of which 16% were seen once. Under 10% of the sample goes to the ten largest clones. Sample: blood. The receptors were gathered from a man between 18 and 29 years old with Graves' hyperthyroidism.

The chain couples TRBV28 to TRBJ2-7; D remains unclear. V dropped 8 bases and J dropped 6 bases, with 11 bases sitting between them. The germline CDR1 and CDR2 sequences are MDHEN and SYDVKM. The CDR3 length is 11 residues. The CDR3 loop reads CASRAAAEQYF. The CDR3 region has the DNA TGTGCCAGCCGGGCCGCGGCCGAGCAGTACTTC.

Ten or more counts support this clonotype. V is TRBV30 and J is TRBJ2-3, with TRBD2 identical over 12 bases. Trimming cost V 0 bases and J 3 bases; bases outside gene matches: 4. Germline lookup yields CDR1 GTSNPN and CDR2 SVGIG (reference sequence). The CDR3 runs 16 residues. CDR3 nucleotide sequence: TGTGCCTGGAGTGTTTGGACTAGCGGGACTACAGATACGCAGTATTTT. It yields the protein CAWSVWTSGTTDTQYF. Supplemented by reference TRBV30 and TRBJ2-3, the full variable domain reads SQTIHQWPATLVQPVGSPLSLECTVEGTSNPNLYWYRQAAGRGLQLLFYSVGIGQISSEVPQNLSASRPQDRQFILSSKKLLLSDSGFYLCAWSVWTSGTTDTQYFGPGTRLTVL.

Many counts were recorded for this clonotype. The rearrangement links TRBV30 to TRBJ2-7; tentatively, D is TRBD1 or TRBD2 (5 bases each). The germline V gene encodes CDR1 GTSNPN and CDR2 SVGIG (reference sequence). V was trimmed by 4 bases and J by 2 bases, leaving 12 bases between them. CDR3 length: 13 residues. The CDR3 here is CAWNDGGTYEQYF. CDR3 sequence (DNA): TGTGCCTGGAACGATGGGGGAACCTACGAGCAGTACTTC.

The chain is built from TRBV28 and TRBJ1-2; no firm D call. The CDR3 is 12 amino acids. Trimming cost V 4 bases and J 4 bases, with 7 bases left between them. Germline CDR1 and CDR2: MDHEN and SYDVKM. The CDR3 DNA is TGTGCCAGCAGTTGGAATGTCTATGGCTACACCTTC. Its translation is CASSWNVYGYTF.

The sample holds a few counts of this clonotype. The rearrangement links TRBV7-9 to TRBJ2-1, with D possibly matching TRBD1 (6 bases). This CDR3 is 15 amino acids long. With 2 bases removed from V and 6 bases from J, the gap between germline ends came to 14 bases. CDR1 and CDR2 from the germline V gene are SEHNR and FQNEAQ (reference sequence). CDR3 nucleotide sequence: TGTGCCAGCAGCTTATGGACAGTGGGCCCCAATGAGCAGTTCTTC. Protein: CASSLWTVGPNEQFF. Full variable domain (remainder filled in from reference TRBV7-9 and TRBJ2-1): DTGVSQNPRHKITKRGQNVTFRCDPISEHNRLYWYRQTLGQGPEFLTYFQNEAQLEKSRLLSDRFSAERPKGSFSTLEIQRTEQGDSAMYLCASSLWTVGPNEQFFGPGTRLTVL.

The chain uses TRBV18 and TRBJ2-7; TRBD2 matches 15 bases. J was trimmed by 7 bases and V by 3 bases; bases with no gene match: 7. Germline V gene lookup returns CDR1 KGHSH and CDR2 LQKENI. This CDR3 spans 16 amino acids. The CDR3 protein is CASSPPGLAGGSEQYF. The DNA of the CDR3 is TGTGCCAGCTCACCCCCGGGACTAGCGGGAGGTAGTGAGCAGTACTTC.

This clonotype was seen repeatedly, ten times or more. CDR3 in amino acids: CASSFEASGTYEQYF. CDR3 in DNA: TGTGCCAGCAGTTTCGAGGCGAGCGGGACCTACGAGCAGTACTTC. The V gene is TRBV6-1, the J gene TRBJ2-7, with TRBD2 matching over 7 bases. Germline lookup yields CDR1 MNHNS and CDR2 SASEGT. The CDR3 is made up of 15 amino acids. Trimming took 5 bases from V and 2 from J; bases not matched to a gene: 9.

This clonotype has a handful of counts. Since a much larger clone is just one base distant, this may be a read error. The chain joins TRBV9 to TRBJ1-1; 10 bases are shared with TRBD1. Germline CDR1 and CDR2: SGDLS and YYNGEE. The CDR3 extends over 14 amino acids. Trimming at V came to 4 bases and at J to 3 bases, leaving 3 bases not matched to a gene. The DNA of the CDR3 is TGTGCCAGCAGCCAAGGGACAGGGGACACTGAAGCTTTCTTT. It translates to CASSQGTGDTEAFF. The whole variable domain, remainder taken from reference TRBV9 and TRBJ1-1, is DSGVTQTPKHLITATGQRVTLRCSPRSGDLSVYWYQQSLDQGLQFLIQYYNGEERAKGNILERFSAQQFPDLHSELNLSSLELGDSALYFCASSQGTGDTEAFFGQGTRLTVV.

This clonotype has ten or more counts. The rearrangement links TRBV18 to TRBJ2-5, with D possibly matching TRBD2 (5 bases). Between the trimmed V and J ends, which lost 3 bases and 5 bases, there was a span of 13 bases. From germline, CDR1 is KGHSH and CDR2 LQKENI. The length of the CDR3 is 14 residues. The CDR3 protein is CASSPSLEAETQYF. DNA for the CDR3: TGTGCCAGCTCACCCTCACTAGAGGCTGAGACCCAGTACTTC.

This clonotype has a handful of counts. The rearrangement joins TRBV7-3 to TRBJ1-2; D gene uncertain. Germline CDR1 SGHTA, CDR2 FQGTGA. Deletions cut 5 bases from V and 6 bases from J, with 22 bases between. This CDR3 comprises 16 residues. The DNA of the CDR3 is TGTGCCAGCAGCCCCTCGGAGTCTGCCAGGTTGAATGGCTACACCTTC. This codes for CASSPSESARLNGYTF.

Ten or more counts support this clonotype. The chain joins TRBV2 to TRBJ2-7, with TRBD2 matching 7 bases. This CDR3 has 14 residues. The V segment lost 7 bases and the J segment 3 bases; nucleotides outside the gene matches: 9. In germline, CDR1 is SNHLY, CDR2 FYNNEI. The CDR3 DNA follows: TGTGCCAGCAAAACCGGGACTACTTTCTACGAGCAGTACTTC. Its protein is CASKTGTTFYEQYF.

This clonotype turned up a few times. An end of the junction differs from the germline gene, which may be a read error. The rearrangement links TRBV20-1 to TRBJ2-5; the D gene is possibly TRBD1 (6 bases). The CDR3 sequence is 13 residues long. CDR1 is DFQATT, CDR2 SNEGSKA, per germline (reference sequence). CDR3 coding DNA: TGCAGTGCTACGTGGGGGCGCCAAGAGACCCAATACTTC. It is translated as CSATWGRQETQYF.

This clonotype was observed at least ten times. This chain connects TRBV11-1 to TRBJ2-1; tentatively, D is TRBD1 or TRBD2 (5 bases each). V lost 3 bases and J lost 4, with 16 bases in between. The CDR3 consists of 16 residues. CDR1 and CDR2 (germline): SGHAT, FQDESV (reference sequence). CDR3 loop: CASSFASIGTYNEQFF. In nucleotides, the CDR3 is TGTGCCAGCAGCTTCGCCAGCATTGGGACGTACAATGAGCAGTTCTTC.

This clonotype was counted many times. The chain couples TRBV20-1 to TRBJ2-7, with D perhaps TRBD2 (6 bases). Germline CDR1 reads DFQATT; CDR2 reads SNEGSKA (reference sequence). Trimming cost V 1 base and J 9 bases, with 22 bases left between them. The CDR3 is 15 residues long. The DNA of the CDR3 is TGCAGTGCTAGAGGCCCTTGGATAGCGGAGTCCGGGCAGTACTTC. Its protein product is CSARGPWIAESGQYF.

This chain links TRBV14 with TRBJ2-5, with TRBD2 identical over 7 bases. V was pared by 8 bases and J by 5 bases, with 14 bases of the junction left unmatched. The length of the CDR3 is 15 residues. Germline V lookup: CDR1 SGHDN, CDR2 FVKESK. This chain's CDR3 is CASSPGGSRWETQYF. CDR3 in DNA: TGTGCCAGCTCACCGGGGGGATCCCGGTGGGAGACCCAGTACTTC. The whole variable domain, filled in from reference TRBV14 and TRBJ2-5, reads EAGVTQFPSHSVIEKGQTVTLRCDPISGHDNLYWYRRVMGKEIKFLLHFVKESKQDESGMPNNRFLAERTGGTYSTLKVQPAELEDSGVYFCASSPGGSRWETQYFGPGTRLLVL.

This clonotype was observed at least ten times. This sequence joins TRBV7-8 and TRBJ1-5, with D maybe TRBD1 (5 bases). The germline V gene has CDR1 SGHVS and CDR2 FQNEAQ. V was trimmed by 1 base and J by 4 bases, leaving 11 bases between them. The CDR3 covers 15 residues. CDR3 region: CASSLVRGLNQPQHF. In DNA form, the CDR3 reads TGTGCCAGCAGCTTAGTCCGGGGCTTGAATCAGCCCCAGCATTTT.

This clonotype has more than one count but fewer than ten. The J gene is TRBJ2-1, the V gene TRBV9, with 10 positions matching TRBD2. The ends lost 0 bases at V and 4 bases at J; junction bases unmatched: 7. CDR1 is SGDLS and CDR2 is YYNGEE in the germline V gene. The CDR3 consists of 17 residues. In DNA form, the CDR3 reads TGTGCCAGCAGCGTAGGCCGGACTAGCGGAACTTACAATGAGCAGTTCTTC. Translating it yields CASSVGRTSGTYNEQFF.

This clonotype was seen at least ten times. CDR3 sequence reads: CASSPQSNQPQHF. CDR3 in DNA: TGTGCCAGCAGCCCCCAGAGCAATCAGCCCCAGCATTTT. The rearrangement links TRBV2 to TRBJ1-5; D gene unclear. This CDR3 region has 13 residues. From germline, CDR1 is SNHLY and CDR2 FYNNEI. The germline V and J ends were trimmed by 6 bases and 1 base, with 7 bases remaining between them.

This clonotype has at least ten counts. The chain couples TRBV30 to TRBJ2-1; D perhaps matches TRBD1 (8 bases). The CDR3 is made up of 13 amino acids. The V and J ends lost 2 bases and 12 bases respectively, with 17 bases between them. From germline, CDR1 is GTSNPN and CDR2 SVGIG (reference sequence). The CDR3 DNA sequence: TGTGCCTGGAGTCCAGGGGGCGGGAGAGGGCAGTTCTTC. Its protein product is CAWSPGGGRGQFF.

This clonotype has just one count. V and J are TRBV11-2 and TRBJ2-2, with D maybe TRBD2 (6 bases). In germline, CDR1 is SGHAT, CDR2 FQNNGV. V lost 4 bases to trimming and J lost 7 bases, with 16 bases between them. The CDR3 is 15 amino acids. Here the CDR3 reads CASSSTRELGGELFF. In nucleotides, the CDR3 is TGTGCCAGCAGCTCGACTCGGGAGTTGGGCGGGGAGCTGTTTTTT. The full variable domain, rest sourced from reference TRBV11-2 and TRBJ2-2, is EAGVAQSPRYKIIEKRQSVAFWCNPISGHATLYWYQQILGQGPKLLIQFQNNGVVDDSQLPKDRFSAERLKGVDSTLKIQPAKLEDSAVYLCASSSTRELGGELFFGEGSRLTVL.

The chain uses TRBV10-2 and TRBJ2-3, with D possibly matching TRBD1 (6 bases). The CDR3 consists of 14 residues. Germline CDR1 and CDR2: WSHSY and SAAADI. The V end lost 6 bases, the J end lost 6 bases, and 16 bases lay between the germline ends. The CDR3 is CASRHTGTKDTQYF. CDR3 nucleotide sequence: TGCGCCAGCAGACATACCGGGACAAAGGATACGCAGTATTTT.

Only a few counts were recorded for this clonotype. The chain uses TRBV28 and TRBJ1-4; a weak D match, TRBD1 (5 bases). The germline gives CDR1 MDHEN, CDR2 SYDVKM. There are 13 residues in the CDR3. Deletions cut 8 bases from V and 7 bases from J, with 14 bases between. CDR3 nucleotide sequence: TGTGCCAGCGGCGGGGCCCGGGGTGAAAAACTGTTTTTT. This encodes CASGGARGEKLFF.

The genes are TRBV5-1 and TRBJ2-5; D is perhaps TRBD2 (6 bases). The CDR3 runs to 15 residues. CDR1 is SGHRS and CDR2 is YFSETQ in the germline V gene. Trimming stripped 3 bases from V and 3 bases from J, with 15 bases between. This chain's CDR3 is CASSSLGTVKETQYF. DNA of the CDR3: TGCGCCAGCAGCTCCCTGGGGACTGTTAAAGAGACCCAGTACTTC.

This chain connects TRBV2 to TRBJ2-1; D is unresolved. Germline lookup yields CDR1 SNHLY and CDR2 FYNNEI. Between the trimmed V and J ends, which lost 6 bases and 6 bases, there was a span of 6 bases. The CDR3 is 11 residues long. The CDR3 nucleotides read TGTGCCAGCAGGGCTATCAATGAGCAGTTCTTC. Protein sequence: CASRAINEQFF.

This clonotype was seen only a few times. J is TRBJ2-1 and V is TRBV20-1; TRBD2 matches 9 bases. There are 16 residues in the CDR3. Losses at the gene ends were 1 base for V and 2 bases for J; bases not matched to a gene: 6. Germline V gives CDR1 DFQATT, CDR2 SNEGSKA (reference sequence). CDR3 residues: CSARAAPSGTYNEQFF. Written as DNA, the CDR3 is TGCAGTGCTAGAGCGGCGCCTAGCGGGACCTACAATGAGCAGTTCTTC.

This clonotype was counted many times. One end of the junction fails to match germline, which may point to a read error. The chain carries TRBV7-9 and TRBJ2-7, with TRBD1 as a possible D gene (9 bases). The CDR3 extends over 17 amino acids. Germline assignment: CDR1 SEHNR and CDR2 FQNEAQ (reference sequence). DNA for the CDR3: TGCGCCAGCAGCTTAGCGGGGCGGGGGACAGGGTCCCCCGAGCAGTACTTC. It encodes CASSLAGRGTGSPEQYF. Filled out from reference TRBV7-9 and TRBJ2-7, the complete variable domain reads DTGVSQNPRHKITKRGQNVTFRCDPISEHNRLYWYRQTLGQGPEFLTYFQNEAQLEKSRLLSDRFSAERPKGSFSTLEIQRTEQGDSAMYLCASSLAGRGTGSPEQYFGPGTRLTVT.

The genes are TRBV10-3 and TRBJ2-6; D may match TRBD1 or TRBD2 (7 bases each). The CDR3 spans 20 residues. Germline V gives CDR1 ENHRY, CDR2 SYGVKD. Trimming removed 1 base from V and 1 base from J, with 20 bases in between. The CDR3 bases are TGTGCCATCAGTGAGTTAGGGGGGCAGGGGGGGATGTCTGGGGCCAACGTCCTGACTTTC. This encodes CAISELGGQGGMSGANVLTF.